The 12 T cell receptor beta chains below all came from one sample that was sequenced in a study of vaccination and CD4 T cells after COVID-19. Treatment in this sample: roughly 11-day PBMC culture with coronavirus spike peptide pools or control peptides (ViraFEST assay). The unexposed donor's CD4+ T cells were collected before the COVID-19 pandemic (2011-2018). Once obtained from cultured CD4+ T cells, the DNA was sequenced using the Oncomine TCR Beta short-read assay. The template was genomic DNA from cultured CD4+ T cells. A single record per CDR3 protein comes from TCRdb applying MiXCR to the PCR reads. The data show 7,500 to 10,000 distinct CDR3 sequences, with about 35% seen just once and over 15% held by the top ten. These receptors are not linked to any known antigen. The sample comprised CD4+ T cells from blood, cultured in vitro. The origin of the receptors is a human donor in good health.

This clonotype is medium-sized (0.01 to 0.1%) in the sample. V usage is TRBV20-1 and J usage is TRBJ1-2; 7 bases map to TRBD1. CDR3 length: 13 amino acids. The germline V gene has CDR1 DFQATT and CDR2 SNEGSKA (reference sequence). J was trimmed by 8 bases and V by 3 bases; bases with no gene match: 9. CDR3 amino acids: CSARRTGVEGYTF. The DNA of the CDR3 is TGCAGTGCTAGGAGAACAGGGGTTGAAGGCTACACCTTC.

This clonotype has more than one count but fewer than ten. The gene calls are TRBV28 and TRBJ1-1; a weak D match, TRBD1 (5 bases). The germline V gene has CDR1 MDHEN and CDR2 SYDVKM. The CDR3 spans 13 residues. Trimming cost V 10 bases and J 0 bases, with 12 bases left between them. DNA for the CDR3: TGTGCCACTCAGGGACGCATGAACACTGAAGCTTTCTTT. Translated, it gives CATQGRMNTEAFF.

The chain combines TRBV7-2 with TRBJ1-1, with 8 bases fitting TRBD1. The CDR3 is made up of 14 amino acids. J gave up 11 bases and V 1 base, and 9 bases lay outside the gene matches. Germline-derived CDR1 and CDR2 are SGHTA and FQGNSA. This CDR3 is CASSLGAATGAAFF. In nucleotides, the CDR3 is TGTGCCAGCAGCTTAGGGGCCGCGACAGGGGCTGCTTTCTTT.

The CDR3 DNA reads TGTGCCAGCAGTGCTACCGGGACTCTAGGATCACCCCTCCACTTT. Its translation is CASSATGTLGSPLHF. This sequence joins TRBV6-1 and TRBJ1-6, with a tentative D call TRBD1 (5 bases). The CDR3 runs to 15 residues. The V gene lost 4 bases and the J gene lost 10 bases, with 17 bases spanning the gap. CDR1 MNHNS and CDR2 SASEGT come from the germline V gene.

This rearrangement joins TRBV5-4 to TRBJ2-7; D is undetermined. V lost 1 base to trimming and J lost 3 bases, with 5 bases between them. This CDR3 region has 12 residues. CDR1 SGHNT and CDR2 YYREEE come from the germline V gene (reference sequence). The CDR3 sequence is CASSLLGYEQYF. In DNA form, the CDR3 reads TGTGCCAGCAGCTTGTTAGGCTACGAGCAGTACTTC.

In nucleotides, the CDR3 is TGTGCCAGCTCACCACTGGCTGGCTCTGGGGCCAACGTCCTGACTTTC. Encoded protein: CASSPLAGSGANVLTF. The chain has TRBV18 and TRBJ2-6; unclear D gene. CDR1 KGHSH and CDR2 LQKENI come from the germline V gene. The CDR3 is 16 residues long. V dropped 1 base and J dropped 0 bases, with 7 bases sitting between them.

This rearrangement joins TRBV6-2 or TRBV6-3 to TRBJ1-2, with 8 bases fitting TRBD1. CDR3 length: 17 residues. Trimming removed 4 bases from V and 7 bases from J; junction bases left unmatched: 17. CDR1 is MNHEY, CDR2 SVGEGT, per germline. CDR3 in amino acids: CASSSLRTGHLHPGYTF. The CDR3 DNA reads TGTGCCAGCAGTTCCCTCCGGACAGGGCACCTCCATCCTGGCTACACCTTC.

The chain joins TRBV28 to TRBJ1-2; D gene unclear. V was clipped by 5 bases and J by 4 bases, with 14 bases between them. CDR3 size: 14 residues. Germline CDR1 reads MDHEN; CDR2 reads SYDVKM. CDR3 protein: CASSPNTRLYGYTF. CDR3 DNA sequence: TGTGCCAGCAGTCCCAATACGAGGCTCTATGGCTACACCTTC.

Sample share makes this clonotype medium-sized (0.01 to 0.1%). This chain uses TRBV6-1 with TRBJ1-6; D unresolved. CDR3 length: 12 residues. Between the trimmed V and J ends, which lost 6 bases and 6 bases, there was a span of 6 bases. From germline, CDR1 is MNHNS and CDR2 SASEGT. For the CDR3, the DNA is TGTGCCAGCAGCCTATCTAATTCACCCCTCCACTTT. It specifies CASSLSNSPLHF.

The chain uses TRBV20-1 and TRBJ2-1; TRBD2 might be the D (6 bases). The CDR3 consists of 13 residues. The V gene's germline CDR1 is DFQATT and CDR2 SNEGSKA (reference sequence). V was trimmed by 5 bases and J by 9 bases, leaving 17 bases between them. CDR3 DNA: TGCAGTGCTGGAGGGTTTAGAAGTGGTGAGCAGTTCTTC. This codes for CSAGGFRSGEQFF.

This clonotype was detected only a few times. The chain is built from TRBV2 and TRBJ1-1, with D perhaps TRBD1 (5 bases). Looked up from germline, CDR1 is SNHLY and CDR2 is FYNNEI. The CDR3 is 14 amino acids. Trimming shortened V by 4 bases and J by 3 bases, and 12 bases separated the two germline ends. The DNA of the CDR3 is TGTGCCAGCAGTGGGGGGAAGGGACACACTGAAGCTTTCTTT. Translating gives CASSGGKGHTEAFF. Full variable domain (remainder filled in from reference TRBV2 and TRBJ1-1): EPEVTQTPSHQVTQMGQEVILRCVPISNHLYFYWYRQILGQKVEFLVSFYNNEISEKSEIFDDQFSVERPDGSNFTLKIRSTKLEDSAMYFCASSGGKGHTEAFFGQGTRLTVV.

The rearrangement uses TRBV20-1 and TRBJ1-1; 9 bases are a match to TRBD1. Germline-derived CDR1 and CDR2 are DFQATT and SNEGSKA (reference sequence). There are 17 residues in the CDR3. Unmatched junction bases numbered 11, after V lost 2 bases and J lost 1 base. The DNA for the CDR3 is TGCAGTGCTAGACCGCCGACAGGGGGGCGGCGGAACACTGAAGCTTTCTTT. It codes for CSARPPTGGRRNTEAFF.